This is a list of T cell receptor beta chains from one sample in a study of Ad26.COV2.S vaccination and SARS-CoV-2 variants. Repertoires were generated with immunoSEQ multiplex PCR, while TCRdb's copy carries only in-frame clones and drops some. The profile shows some 370,000 clones, about four fifths of them singletons. The specimen was peripheral blood, collected in a trial of Ad26.COV2.S vaccine versus placebo. The source is a person between 18 and 65 years old who received the Ad26.COV2.S COVID-19 vaccine or a placebo. Both conserved end residues are part of each CDR3. The D gene is left open where the match is weak. Only some rows state a clone size, as once, few, many or a class for expanded clones.

size,V,length,D,J,CDR3,DNA
-,TRBV6-5,15,TRBD2,TRBJ2-7,CASSYGGGASYEQYF,TGTGCCAGCAGTTACGGCGGGGGGGCTTCCTACGAGCAGTACTTC
few,TRBV7-6,15,TRBD1,TRBJ2-7,CASSRTGTGVYEQYF,TGTGCCAGCAGCCGTACCGGGACAGGGGTCTACGAGCAGTACTTC
-,TRBV7-2,15,TRBD1,TRBJ1-3,CASSSDRGNGNTIYF,TGTGCCAGCAGCTCGGACAGGGGAAATGGAAACACCATATATTTT
-,TRBV5-1,16,TRBD1,TRBJ2-1,CASSLDRTGSRNEQFF,TGCGCCAGCAGCTTGGACAGGACAGGAAGTCGGAATGAGCAGTTCTTC
-,TRBV5-4,16,-,TRBJ2-3,CASSRPSGRDTDTQYF,TGTGCCAGCAGCAGACCTTCGGGCAGGGATACAGATACGCAGTATTTT
once,TRBV10-1,13,-,TRBJ1-2,CASSMNRVDGYTF,TGCGCCAGCAGTATGAACAGGGTGGATGGCTACACCTTC
-,TRBV5-8,16,TRBD1,TRBJ2-2,CASRRGQIANTGELFF,TGTGCCAGCAGAAGGGGACAGATCGCGAACACCGGGGAGCTGTTTTTT
-,TRBV6-2/TRBV6-3,17,TRBD2,TRBJ2-3,CASSYFLAGASTDTQYF,TGTGCCAGCAGTTACTTCCTAGCGGGAGCTAGCACAGATACGCAGTATTTT
-,TRBV4-2,16,TRBD2,TRBJ2-5,CASSQDQSGGAETQYF,TGTGCCAGCAGCCAAGATCAAAGCGGGGGGGCAGAGACCCAGTACTTC
-,TRBV24-1,15,TRBD1,TRBJ1-1,CATSDSRDRDREAFF,TGTGCCACCAGTGATTCCCGGGACAGGGATCGGGAAGCTTTCTTT
-,TRBV30,15,-,TRBJ1-2,CAWYPRGAGGYGYTF,TGTGCCTGGTACCCGCGGGGGGCTGGAGGCTATGGCTACACCTTC
-,TRBV29-1,12,-,TRBJ2-3,CSVESRSDTQYF,TGCAGCGTTGAGTCCAGATCAGATACGCAGTATTTT
-,TRBV6-5,13,-,TRBJ2-7,CASSFRGIYEQYF,TGTGCCAGCAGTTTCCGGGGAATCTACGAGCAGTACTTC
-,TRBV7-6,14,TRBD1,TRBJ1-1,CASSTGTAGTEAFF,TGTGCCAGCAGCACCGGGACAGCGGGCACTGAAGCTTTCTTT
-,TRBV19,13,-,TRBJ2-1,CASRSGGYNEQFF,TGTGCCAGTAGAAGTGGCGGATACAATGAGCAGTTCTTC
-,TRBV7-3,17,TRBD2,TRBJ2-3,CASSLFARTSGPDTQYF,TGTGCCAGCAGCTTATTTGCTAGGACTAGCGGACCAGATACGCAGTATTTT
once,TRBV29-1,12,-,TRBJ1-2,CSVLRSNYGYTF,TGCAGCGTTTTAAGAAGTAACTATGGCTACACCTTC
-,TRBV15,14,-,TRBJ1-2,CATSSTTGYYGYTF,TGTGCCACCAGCAGCACCACAGGGTACTATGGCTACACCTTC
-,TRBV20-1,15,-,TRBJ2-2,CSASPGGSNTGELFF,TGCAGTGCTAGTCCTGGAGGAAGTAACACCGGGGAGCTGTTTTTT
-,TRBV6-5,15,TRBD2,TRBJ2-1,CASSRTLAGRNEQFF,TGTGCCAGCAGTAGAACCCTAGCGGGACGAAATGAGCAGTTCTTC
once,TRBV7-9,15,-,TRBJ1-3,CASSLATGPGNTIYF,TGTGCCAGCAGCTTAGCTACAGGGCCGGGAAACACCATATATTTT
-,TRBV7-9,14,-,TRBJ1-3,CASSEWTVGNTIYF,TGTGCCAGCAGCGAATGGACCGTCGGAAACACCATATATTTT
-,TRBV14,13,-,TRBJ1-2,CASSQTGMGGYTF,TGTGCCAGCAGCCAGACGGGGATGGGAGGCTACACCTTC
-,TRBV5-1,15,-,TRBJ2-1,CVSRASGPSYNEQFF,TGCGTCAGCAGGGCCAGCGGGCCCTCCTACAATGAGCAGTTCTTC
-,TRBV7-3,13,-,TRBJ1-1,CASSFYSDTEAFF,TGTGCCAGCAGCTTTTACTCAGACACTGAAGCTTTCTTT
-,TRBV4-1,14,TRBD1,TRBJ1-1,CASSHPGGNTEAFF,TGCGCCAGCAGCCACCCAGGGGGGAACACTGAAGCTTTCTTT
-,TRBV6-6,15,-,TRBJ1-1,CASSYSVGGGTEAFF,TGTGCCAGCAGTTACTCAGTAGGGGGAGGCACTGAAGCTTTCTTT
once,TRBV7-9,18,TRBD1,TRBJ1-1,CASSSDRGYRGGHSEAFF,TGTGCCAGCAGCTCGGACAGGGGATATCGGGGAGGGCACTCTGAAGCTTTCTTT
-,TRBV27,14,-,TRBJ2-4,CASSLLGNSDIQYF,TGTGCCAGCAGTTTATTGGGCAATTCAGACATTCAGTACTTC
-,TRBV5-1,18,-,TRBJ2-7,CASSARGSGIGESYEQYF,TGCGCCAGCAGCGCTAGGGGTAGCGGCATTGGAGAATCCTACGAGCAGTACTTC
-,TRBV19,15,-,TRBJ1-2,CASTPQWYLNYGYTF,TGTGCCAGTACCCCCCAGTGGTACCTAAACTATGGCTACACCTTC
few,TRBV7-9,16,TRBD2,TRBJ2-2,CASSPREAGATGELFF,TGTGCCAGCAGCCCCCGTGAAGCGGGGGCCACCGGGGAGCTGTTTTTT
-,TRBV6-6,15,TRBD2,TRBJ2-1,CASSYGAGRNNEQFF,TGTGCCAGCAGTTACGGAGCGGGGCGGAACAATGAGCAGTTCTTC
few,TRBV20-1,12,-,TRBJ2-5,CSASQGMETQYF,TGCAGTGCTAGTCAGGGTATGGAGACCCAGTACTTC
-,TRBV20-1,15,-,TRBJ2-1,CSASRYGSSYNEQFF,TGCAGTGCTAGTAGATACGGGAGCTCCTACAATGAGCAGTTCTTC
-,TRBV2,13,-,TRBJ1-4,CASSQTGNEKLFF,TGTGCCAGCAGTCAGACAGGAAATGAAAAACTGTTTTTT
-,TRBV6-5,15,TRBD2,TRBJ2-7,CASRGGLAGPYEQYF,TGTGCCAGCAGGGGGGGACTAGCGGGACCCTACGAGCAGTACTTC
-,TRBV11-2,16,TRBD1,TRBJ1-1,CASSLAGGGWDTEAFF,TGTGCCAGCAGCTTGGCAGGGGGCGGATGGGACACTGAAGCTTTCTTT
few,TRBV11-3,14,TRBD2,TRBJ2-7,CASSSRTSGTEQYF,TGTGCCAGCAGCTCGCGGACTAGCGGAACCGAGCAGTACTTC
-,TRBV7-9,15,TRBD2,TRBJ2-5,CASSFLAGAQETQYF,TGTGCCAGCAGCTTCCTAGCGGGAGCACAAGAGACCCAGTACTTC
-,TRBV5-1,14,TRBD1,TRBJ2-7,CASSLGDSSYEQYF,TGCGCCAGCAGCTTGGGGGACAGCTCCTACGAGCAGTACTTC
-,TRBV6-6,15,TRBD1,TRBJ1-2,CASSSSGTGFYGYTF,TGTGCCAGCAGTAGCTCCGGGACAGGGTTCTATGGCTACACCTTC